This TCR beta chain came from a study of T cell changes during pregnancy in multiple sclerosis. Profiled with immunoSEQ multiplex PCR; TCRdb holds only in-frame clones, not every one. The sample has tens of thousands of clones; about 89% are singletons. CDR3 length: 15 residues. The V end lost 0 bases, the J end lost 2 bases, and 9 bases lay between the germline ends. From germline, CDR1 is SGHKS and CDR2 YYEKEE (reference sequence). The sequence derives from a female donor with multiple sclerosis, enrolled in a pregnancy study. This specimen was CD4+ T cells from peripheral blood mononuclear cells, taken before pregnancy. The gene calls are TRBV5-5 and TRBJ1-5; no definite D call. The CDR3 sequence is CASSLGPGGNQPQHF. CDR3 nucleotides: TGTGCCAGCAGCTTGGGACCAGGTGGCAATCAGCCCCAGCATTTT.